These T cell receptor beta chains were read from a single sample in a study of OX40 agonist ivuxolimab in advanced cancers. Measured with immunoSEQ multiplex PCR; TCRdb has only the in-frame clones, and not every one. The data show about 20,000 clones, approximately 86% seen once. This sample comprised CD4+ or CD8+ T cells sorted from blood, obtained in a trial of the OX40 agonist ivuxolimab. The receptors were gathered from an adult with an advanced solid tumor such as melanoma, head and neck, liver or kidney cancer. The CDR3 runs from the conserved cysteine through the conserved F or W. D genes are given only for firm matches. Expanded clones get a size class; other rows say once, few or many, or leave the size out.

v_call	d_call	j_call	clone_size	cdr3_nt	cdr3_aa
TRBV12-5	NA	TRBJ1-1	NA	TGTGCTAGTGGTTTGGAACCGACAACTGAAGCTTTCTTT	CASGLEPTTEAFF
TRBV11-2	NA	TRBJ1-5	NA	TGTGCCAGCAGTACGGGGGTTGATAGCAATCAGCCCCAGCATTTT	CASSTGVDSNQPQHF
TRBV4-1	TRBD2	TRBJ2-3	NA	TGCGCCAGCAGCCAAGATTTTCCCAGCGGGGGGGGCGCAGATACGCAGTATTTT	CASSQDFPSGGGADTQYF
TRBV5-4	NA	TRBJ2-2	once	TGTGCCAGCAGCTCGGGCTTGGGGCCGAACACCGGGGAGCTGTTTTTT	CASSSGLGPNTGELFF
TRBV7-3	TRBD2	TRBJ2-1	NA	TGTGCCAGCAGCACCCTAGCGGGGGACAATGAGCAGTTCTTC	CASSTLAGDNEQFF
TRBV6-5	NA	TRBJ2-5	NA	TGTGCCAGCAGCCTTCGAGCACGAGAGACCCAGTACTTC	CASSLRARETQYF
TRBV5-1	TRBD1	TRBJ1-5	NA	TGCGCCAGCAGTCCCGGGACAGGGTCCAATCAGCCCCAGCATTTT	CASSPGTGSNQPQHF
TRBV7-2	NA	TRBJ2-3	NA	TGTGCCAGTTCCCCCCCTAGCACAGATACGCAGTATTTT	CASSPPSTDTQYF
TRBV5-5	TRBD1	TRBJ2-5	NA	TGTGCCAGCAGCGACCCGACAGGGATCGAGACCCAGTACTTC	CASSDPTGIETQYF
TRBV19	TRBD2	TRBJ2-3	NA	TGTGCCAGTAGTATGAGTTGGTCCGGGACTAGCGGGAGTAGGGATACGCAGTATTTT	CASSMSWSGTSGSRDTQYF
TRBV14	TRBD1	TRBJ2-5	NA	TGTGCCAGCAGCCAAGACCGGGACAGGCAACTTTTCGGAGGTGAGACCCAGTACTTC	CASSQDRDRQLFGGETQYF
TRBV30	NA	TRBJ2-5	NA	TGTGCCTGGAGTGGAGGGTGGGAGACCCAGTACTTC	CAWSGGWETQYF
TRBV5-5	NA	TRBJ2-5	NA	TGTGCCAGCAGCTTGACAGGGTCGAATGGAGAGACCCAGTACTTC	CASSLTGSNGETQYF
TRBV5-1	TRBD1	TRBJ2-2	few	TGCGCCAGCAGCTTGGTACAGGGGGGCACCGGGGAGCTGTTTTTT	CASSLVQGGTGELFF
TRBV10-3	NA	TRBJ2-3	NA	TGTGCCATCAACGGCGGGTCTAGCACAGATACGCAGTATTTT	CAINGGSSTDTQYF
TRBV7-8	NA	TRBJ2-7	NA	TGTGCCAGCAGCTTAGGGGGTGGGCGGGTCGAGCAGTACTTC	CASSLGGGRVEQYF
TRBV5-1	TRBD1	TRBJ2-5	once	TGCGCCAGCAGCTTGGAGCCAGGGGGCGCGAGGGAGACCCAGTACTTC	CASSLEPGGARETQYF
TRBV5-8	NA	TRBJ2-7	NA	TGTGCCAGCAGCCTGAGTGACGAGCAGTACTTC	CASSLSDEQYF
TRBV7-3	TRBD2	TRBJ2-3	NA	TGTGCCAGCAGCTTAACTAGCGGGATAAATACGCAGTATTTT	CASSLTSGINTQYF
TRBV6-5	NA	TRBJ2-3	once	TGTGCCAGCAGCCGGACTCGTGACCGGCATACGCAGTATTTT	CASSRTRDRHTQYF
TRBV7-2	TRBD2	TRBJ2-7	NA	TGTGCCAGCAGCCCGGCGGGGGTGTCCGAGCAGTACTTC	CASSPAGVSEQYF